Each of the 8 T cell receptor beta chains below was sequenced from the same sample in a study of T cells in localized non-small cell lung cancer. The protocol was immunoSEQ multiplex PCR, while the TCRdb copy is restricted to in-frame clones and leaves out a portion. The sample contains more than 45,000 clones, around 86% of which appear only once. The sequencing used PBMCs, collected before any cancer treatment. These receptors came from a man aged 40-75 years with stage II lung adenocarcinoma.

Turning to this clone: The junction departs from germline at one end; a sequencing error may be responsible. The rearrangement links TRBV5-1 to TRBJ2-2; 8 bases fit TRBD1. In germline, CDR1 is SGHRS, CDR2 YFSETQ. The CDR3 covers 16 residues. The CDR3 loop reads CASSLGPDREPGELVF. For the CDR3, the DNA is TGCGCCAGCAGCTTAGGTCCGGACAGGGAACCCGGGGAGCTGGTTTTT.

This clone was detected once. The chain couples TRBV14 to TRBJ2-2; no firm D call. The germline V gene encodes CDR1 SGHDN and CDR2 FVKESK. The CDR3 covers 13 residues. V was pared by 1 base and J by 6 bases, with 6 bases between. CDR3 residues: CASSQGHPGELFF. CDR3 coding DNA: TGTGCCAGCAGCCAAGGGCATCCCGGGGAGCTGTTTTTT.

The CDR3 is CACSTGRNTEAFF. The CDR3 DNA follows: TGTGCCTGCTCGACAGGGCGGAACACTGAAGCTTTCTTT. This chain connects TRBV6-5 to TRBJ1-1; TRBD1 agrees at 7 bases. Germline loops: CDR1 MNHEY, CDR2 SVGAGI. V lost 11 bases to trimming and J lost 1 base; unmatched junction nucleotides: 7. The CDR3 runs 13 residues.

CDR3 coding DNA: TGTGCCAGCAGTTTCACAGGGGTGGGGACCTACGAGCAGTACTTC. Translating gives CASSFTGVGTYEQYF. This rearrangement joins TRBV27 to TRBJ2-7; 7 bases are a match to TRBD1. The J segment lost 2 bases and the V segment lost 3 bases, leaving 7 bases of the junction unmatched. Germline CDR1 reads MNHEY; CDR2 reads SMNVEV (reference sequence). The CDR3 consists of 15 residues.

The table lists this clone with a count of one. The chain combines TRBV15 with TRBJ2-2, with a tentative D call TRBD1 (6 bases). Trimming removed 1 base at V and 3 bases at J, with 12 bases between. CDR1 and CDR2 (germline): LNHNV, YYDKDF (reference sequence). The CDR3 sequence is 16 residues long. The CDR3 nucleotides are TGTGCCACCAGCAGAGGAAGGGGGACCTACACCGGGGAGCTGTTTTTT. This translates into CATSRGRGTYTGELFF. Together with reference TRBV15 and TRBJ2-2, the CDR3 gives the full variable domain: DAMVIQNPRYQVTQFGKPVTLSCSQTLNHNVMYWYQQKSSQAPKLLFHYYDKDFNNEADTPDNFQSRRPNTSFCFLDIRSPGLGDTAMYLCATSRGRGTYTGELFFGEGSRLTVL.

This clone came up a few times. The genes are TRBV2 and TRBJ2-5; D is undetermined. The CDR3 totals 12 residues. Germline V gives CDR1 SNHLY, CDR2 FYNNEI. V lost 6 bases, J lost 3 bases, and 8 bases lay in between. The CDR3 protein is CASSQSKETQYF. The CDR3 DNA follows: TGTGCCAGCAGCCAATCTAAAGAGACCCAGTACTTC.

The chain is built from TRBV25-1 and TRBJ2-3; TRBD2 agrees at 8 bases. CDR3 length: 16 amino acids. V lost 1 base and J lost 5; bases outside the gene matches: 8. Germline V lookup: CDR1 MGHDK, CDR2 SYGVNS. DNA for the CDR3: TGTGCCAGCAGTGAATGGGTTAGCGGGGCCGGAGATACGCAGTATTTT. Protein sequence: CASSEWVSGAGDTQYF. Full variable domain (missing parts from reference TRBV25-1 and TRBJ2-3): EADIYQTPRYLVIGTGKKITLECSQTMGHDKMYWYQQDPGMELHLIHYSYGVNSTEKGDLSSESTVSRIRTEHFPLTLESARPSHTSQYLCASSEWVSGAGDTQYFGPGTRLTVL.

This clone was observed a few times. The chain links TRBV19 to TRBJ2-6, with a weak D call TRBD1 (6 bases). This CDR3 contains 18 residues. V shed 0 bases and J shed 4 bases, with 16 bases lying between them. Per germline, CDR1 LNHDA and CDR2 SQIVND (reference sequence). This chain's CDR3 is CASSIDKNRARGANVLTF. DNA of the CDR3: TGTGCCAGTAGTATAGATAAGAACAGGGCGAGGGGGGCCAACGTCCTGACTTTC. Full variable domain (rest looked up from reference TRBV19 and TRBJ2-6): DGGITQSPKYLFRKEGQNVTLSCEQNLNHDAMYWYRQDPGQGLRLIYYSQIVNDFQKGDIAEGYSVSREKKESFPLTVTSAQKNPTAFYLCASSIDKNRARGANVLTFGAGSRLTVL.